The sequence of this T cell receptor beta chain was determined in a study of T cell changes during pregnancy in multiple sclerosis. Germline CDR1 reads LGHNT; CDR2 reads FRNRAP. This CDR3 is built from 14 residues. Trimming pared 4 bases from V and 2 bases from J, leaving 8 bases between. Profiling relied on immunoSEQ multiplex PCR, and the TCRdb table lists in-frame clones only, not all of them. The profile shows about 80,000 clones, around 93% of them singletons. The material was peripheral blood, obtained in the third trimester of pregnancy. The TCR originated in a female donor with multiple sclerosis, enrolled in a pregnancy study. This chain joins TRBV12-5 and TRBJ2-2, with D maybe TRBD1 (5 bases). CDR3 residues: CASGSDSNTGELFF. The CDR3 bases are TGTGCTAGTGGTTCCGACAGTAACACCGGGGAGCTGTTTTTT. Supplemented by reference TRBV12-5 and TRBJ2-2, the full variable domain reads DARVTQTPRHKVTEMGQEVTMRCQPILGHNTVFWYRQTMMQGLELLAYFRNRAPLDDSGMPKDRFSAEMPDATLATLKIQPSEPRDSAVYFCASGSDSNTGELFFGEGSRLTVL.